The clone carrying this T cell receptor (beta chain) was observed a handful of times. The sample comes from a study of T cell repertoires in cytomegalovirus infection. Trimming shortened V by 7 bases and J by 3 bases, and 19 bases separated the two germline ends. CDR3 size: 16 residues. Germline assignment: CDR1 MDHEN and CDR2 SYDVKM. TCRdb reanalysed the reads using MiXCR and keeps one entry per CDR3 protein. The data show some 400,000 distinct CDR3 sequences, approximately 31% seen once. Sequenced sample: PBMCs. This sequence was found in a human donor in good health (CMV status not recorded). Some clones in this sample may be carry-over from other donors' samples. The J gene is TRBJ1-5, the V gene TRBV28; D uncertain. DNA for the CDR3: TGTGCCAGCATGAAGTCGTCGCCGAAACTCAATCAGCCCCAGCATTTT. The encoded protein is CASMKSSPKLNQPQHF.